The 2 T cell receptor beta chains presented below share a single source sample, sequenced in a study of sequential checkpoint blockade in melanoma. Some clones are missing from TCRdb's copy, which holds only in-frame ones; the method was immunoSEQ multiplex PCR. The sample holds approximately 6,100 clones; 22% are singletons and the top ten take about 10%. Treatment denoted: randomized to nivolumab then ipilimumab (arm A) or the reverse (arm B). Sequencing was performed on tumor tissue (inferred from file names), taken from a patient given nivolumab and ipilimumab in sequence. The origin of the receptors is a human donor with melanoma.

The V and J genes are TRBV10-2 and TRBJ2-5; 14 bases line up with TRBD2. The V gene end was trimmed by 6 bases and the J gene end by 5 bases; junction bases not matched to a gene: 11. This CDR3 comprises 17 residues. In germline, CDR1 is WSHSY, CDR2 SAAADI. The CDR3: CASSGTSGSWVGETQYF. The CDR3 coding sequence is TGCGCCAGCAGCGGGACTAGCGGGAGTTGGGTGGGGGAGACCCAGTACTTC.

The chain couples TRBV12-2 to TRBJ1-1; the D call in the table, TRBD1, was not verified against the DNA. TRBV12-2 is labeled a pseudogene. CDR3 size: 15 residues. CDR3 DNA: TGTGCAAGTCGCTTAGCGACGGCAGGGCTCACTGAAGCTTTCTTT. Translated, it gives CASRLATAGLTEAFF.